The 9 T cell receptor beta chains given below trace back to one sample, sequenced in a study of blood T cell repertoires in COVID-19. The protocol was immunoSEQ multiplex PCR, while the TCRdb copy is restricted to in-frame clones and leaves out a portion. The table records 250,000 to 400,000 clones, around nine tenths of them present only once. Source material: peripheral blood. Every receptor here comes from a man aged 50 or older with active or convalescent COVID-19.

This chain joins TRBV3-1 (or the pseudogene TRBV3-2) and TRBJ2-7, with a possible D match to TRBD1 (6 bases). The germline CDR1 and CDR2 sequences are LGHDT and YNNKEL (reference sequence). Trimming left V 0 bases short and J 6 bases short, with 18 bases between. The CDR3 extends over 16 amino acids. CDR3 sequence reads: CASSQDGTKLGPEQYF. Here the CDR3 DNA reads TGTGCCAGCAGCCAAGACGGGACAAAGCTGGGTCCCGAGCAGTACTTC.

This chain links TRBV24-1 with TRBJ2-2; D is unclear. Germline values: CDR1 KGHDR, CDR2 SFDVKD. CDR3 length equals 17 residues. The V gene lost 4 bases and the J gene lost 0 bases, with 14 bases spanning the gap. CDR3 amino acids: CATSENFGSSNTGELFF. CDR3 bases: TGTGCCACCAGTGAGAATTTTGGCAGTTCGAACACCGGGGAGCTGTTTTTT.

This chain uses TRBV2 with TRBJ2-5, with TRBD1 as a possible D gene (6 bases). The germline CDR1 and CDR2 sequences are SNHLY and FYNNEI. Trimming took off 6 bases at V and 5 bases at J, with 13 bases between the two ends. This CDR3 is 13 amino acids long. CDR3 sequence: CASRPQGAETQYF. The DNA for the CDR3 is TGTGCCAGCAGGCCACAGGGTGCGGAGACCCAGTACTTC.

This sequence joins TRBV24-1 and TRBJ1-2; possible D gene TRBD1, 5 bases. The CDR3 spans 14 residues. Germline V gene sequence: CDR1 KGHDR, CDR2 SFDVKD. Deletions cut 7 bases from V and 4 bases from J, with 15 bases between. DNA of the CDR3: TGTGCCACCAGCCCACGACAGTACGGCTATGGCTACACCTTC. This encodes CATSPRQYGYGYTF.

The chain combines TRBV6-5 with TRBJ1-2; 8 bases match TRBD1. CDR3 length equals 13 residues. After removal of 6 bases from V and 8 bases from J, the junction contained 8 bases not matched to a gene. CDR1 and CDR2 (germline): MNHEY, SVGAGI. CDR3 coding DNA: TGTGCCAGCAGCGCCGGACAGGGATTCGGCTACACCTTC. It codes for CASSAGQGFGYTF.

The rearrangement joins TRBV5-6 to TRBJ2-3; D possibly corresponds to TRBD2 (6 bases). V lost 4 bases to trimming and J lost 5 bases, with 14 bases between them. The CDR3 spans 14 residues. Germline V gene lookup returns CDR1 SGHDT and CDR2 YYEEEE. The CDR3 DNA sequence: TGTGCCAGCAGCGGAGGGACTCAGGGAGATACGCAGTATTTT. Protein sequence: CASSGGTQGDTQYF.

The chain links TRBV4-1 to TRBJ1-2; 8 bases map to TRBD1. The CDR3 consists of 15 residues. J was trimmed by 4 bases and V by 4 bases; bases with no gene match: 8. Germline values: CDR1 MGHRA, CDR2 YSYEKL. The CDR3 region has the DNA TGCGCCAGCAGCCCCGGACAGGGAAGCCTCTATGGCTACACCTTC. It yields the protein CASSPGQGSLYGYTF.

V is TRBV18 and J is TRBJ1-5, with D possibly matching TRBD1 (5 bases). The CDR3 covers 15 residues. Trimming shortened V by 1 base and J by 5 bases, and 12 bases separated the two germline ends. CDR1 KGHSH and CDR2 LQKENI come from the germline V gene. CDR3 DNA: TGTGCCAGCTCACCACTCTATGGGGCGGATCAGCCCCAGCATTTT. It translates to CASSPLYGADQPQHF.

This rearrangement joins TRBV28 to TRBJ1-5, with 8 bases aligning to TRBD1. Trimming at V came to 5 bases and at J to 0 bases, leaving 12 bases not matched to a gene. This CDR3 contains 18 residues. Looked up from germline, CDR1 is MDHEN and CDR2 is SYDVKM. The CDR3 DNA sequence: TGTGCCAGCAGTAGACCCGGGACAGGTAGTTATAGCAATCAGCCCCAGCATTTT. Residues: CASSRPGTGSYSNQPQHF.